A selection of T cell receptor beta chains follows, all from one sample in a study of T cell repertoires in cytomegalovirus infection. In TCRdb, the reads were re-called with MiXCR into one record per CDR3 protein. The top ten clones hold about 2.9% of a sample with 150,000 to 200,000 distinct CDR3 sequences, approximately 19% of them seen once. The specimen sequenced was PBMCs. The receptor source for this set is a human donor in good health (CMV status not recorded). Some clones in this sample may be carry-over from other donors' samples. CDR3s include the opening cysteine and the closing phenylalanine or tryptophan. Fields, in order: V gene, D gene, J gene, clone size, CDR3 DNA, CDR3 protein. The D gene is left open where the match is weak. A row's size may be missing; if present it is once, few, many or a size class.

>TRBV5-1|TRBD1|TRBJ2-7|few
TGCGCCAGCAGTTTCGGACAGGACTACGAGCAGTACTTC
CASSFGQDYEQYF
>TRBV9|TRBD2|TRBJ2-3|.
TGTACCAGCAGCGGGGGAGGATCGTCGTTGGATACGCAGTATTTT
CTSSGGGSSLDTQYF
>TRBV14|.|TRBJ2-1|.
TGTGCCAGCAGCCAAGGGGGACTCGGGGAGTGGGTGTTCTTC
CASSQGGLGEWVFF
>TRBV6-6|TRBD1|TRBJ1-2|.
TGTGCCAGCGAAATCCGGACAGGGCAGGTCTATGGCTACACCTTC
CASEIRTGQVYGYTF
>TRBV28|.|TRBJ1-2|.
TGTGCCAGCAGCTCCCTTAATATCTATGGCTACACCTTC
CASSSLNIYGYTF
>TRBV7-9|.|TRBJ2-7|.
TGTGCCAGCAGCTTAGGGATCGGGGTCGAGCAGTACTTC
CASSLGIGVEQYF
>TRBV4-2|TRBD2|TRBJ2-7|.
TGTGCCAGCAGCCATACAAGGGGTAGCGGGGGCTTCGAGCAGTACTTC
CASSHTRGSGGFEQYF
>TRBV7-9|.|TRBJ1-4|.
TGTGCCAGCAGCCCCGGACAGTCAACTAATGAAAAACTGTTTTTT
CASSPGQSTNEKLFF
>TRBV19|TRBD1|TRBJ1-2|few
TGTGCCAGCACACAGGGGCTAACAGACTATGGCTACACCTTC
CASTQGLTDYGYTF
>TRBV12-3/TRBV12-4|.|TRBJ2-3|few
TGTGCCAGCAGAGACCAGTTGGAGTTTTGGACAGATACGCAGTATTTT
CASRDQLEFWTDTQYF
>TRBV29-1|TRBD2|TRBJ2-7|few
TGCAGCGCTGGGGGGGTCCACGAGCAGTACTTC
CSAGGVHEQYF
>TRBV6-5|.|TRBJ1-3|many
TGTGCCAGCAGTCTACAGGGACTAAACCATGGAAACACCATATATTTT
CASSLQGLNHGNTIYF
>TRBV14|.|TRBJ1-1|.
TGTGCCAGCAGCCCGGGACCGGCTTTCGGAGCTTTCTTT
CASSPGPAFGAFF
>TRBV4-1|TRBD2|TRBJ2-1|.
TGCGCCAGCAGCCACAACAGGGAACTAGCGGGAAGAAATGAGCAGTTCTTC
CASSHNRELAGRNEQFF
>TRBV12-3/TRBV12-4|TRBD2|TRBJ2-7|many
TGTGCCAGCAGCTACGGGGGGCTAGCGGGAGGCGAGCAGTACTTC
CASSYGGLAGGEQYF
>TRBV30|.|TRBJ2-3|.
TGTGCCTGGAGTCTAGCCGGACTGACAGATACGCAGTATTTT
CAWSLAGLTDTQYF
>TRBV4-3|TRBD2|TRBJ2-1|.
TGCGCCAGCAGCCAAGATCTTAGCGGGAGCTTGTACAATGAGCAGTTCTTC
CASSQDLSGSLYNEQFF
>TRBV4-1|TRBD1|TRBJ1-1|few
TGCGCCAGCAGCCAACCAAGGGGACAGCGAACCAACACTGAAGCTTTCTTT
CASSQPRGQRTNTEAFF
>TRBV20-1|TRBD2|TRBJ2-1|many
TGCAGTGCTACCGGGACTAGCGGGGGGAACAATGAGCAGTTCTTC
CSATGTSGGNNEQFF
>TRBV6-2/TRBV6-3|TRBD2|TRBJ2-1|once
TGTGCCAGCACCCTACTAGCGGGACCGGGCGATGAGCAGTTCTTC
CASTLLAGPGDEQFF
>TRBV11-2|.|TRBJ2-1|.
TGTGCCAGCAGCTTAGATCGGACCAGTTTACGAGAGATCCGAATCGATGAGCAGTTCTTC
CASSLDRTSLREIRIDEQFF
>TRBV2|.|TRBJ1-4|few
TGTGCCAGCAGTGAAACTGAAAAACTGTTTTTT
CASSETEKLFF
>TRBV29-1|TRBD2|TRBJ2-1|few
TGCAGCGTTCACACTAGCGGGAGTACAAATAGGCAGTTCTTC
CSVHTSGSTNRQFF
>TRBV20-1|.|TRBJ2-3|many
TGCAGTGCCATGAGAGACGGGGCGACAGATACGCAGTATTTT
CSAMRDGATDTQYF
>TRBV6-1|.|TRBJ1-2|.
TGTGCCAGCAGTGAAGGGCGGGTTGGCTACACCTTC
CASSEGRVGYTF
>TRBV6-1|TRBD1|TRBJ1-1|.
TGTGCCAGCAGTGAACCCCTGGACAGGTTGAACACTGAAGCTTTCTTT
CASSEPLDRLNTEAFF
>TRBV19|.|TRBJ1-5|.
TGTGCCAGTAAAGCGGCCGCTATGGGAGTGGGCAATCAGCCCCAGCATTTT
CASKAAAMGVGNQPQHF
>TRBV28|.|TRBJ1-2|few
TGTGCCAGCAGTCCCCACATGGGGGGGCGCGAAGGCTACACCTTC
CASSPHMGGREGYTF
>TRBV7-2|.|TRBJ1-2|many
TGTGCCAGCAGCGGGCCCCGCGACAGGAGAACTGGCTACACCTTC
CASSGPRDRRTGYTF
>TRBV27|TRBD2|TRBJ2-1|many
TGTGCCAGCGTAGAACTAGCGGGCAATGAGCAGTTCTTC
CASVELAGNEQFF
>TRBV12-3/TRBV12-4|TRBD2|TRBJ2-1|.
TGTGCCAGCAGTTTGGTAGCGGGAGTTATATATGAGCAGTTCTTC
CASSLVAGVIYEQFF
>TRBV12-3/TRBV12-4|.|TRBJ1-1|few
TGTGCCAACAACCGGGCAGGGATGGCCACTGAAGCTTTCTTT
CANNRAGMATEAFF
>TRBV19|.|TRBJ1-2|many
TGTGCCAGTAGTTTCGACCACACCGACTATGGCTACACCTTC
CASSFDHTDYGYTF
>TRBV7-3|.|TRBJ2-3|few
TGTGCCAGCAGCTCTAGGACTCCCCCGGGCGATACGCAGTATTTT
CASSSRTPPGDTQYF
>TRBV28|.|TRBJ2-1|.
TGTGCCAGCAGTTTAAATGAACTAGTCCTTAACAATGAGCAGTTCTTC
CASSLNELVLNNEQFF
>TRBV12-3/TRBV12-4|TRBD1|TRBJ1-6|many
TGTGCCAGCAGGTCGACAGGGGGCTGGAATTCACCCCTCCACTTT
CASRSTGGWNSPLHF
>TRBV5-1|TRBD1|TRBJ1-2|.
TGCGCCAGCAGCTACAGTACGGGACAGGGGTTTCGTGGCTACACCTTC
CASSYSTGQGFRGYTF
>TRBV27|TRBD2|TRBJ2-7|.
TGTGCCAGCAGTCCCATCTCGGGGCGGGGAGCGGGGGGTAACTACGAGCAGTACTTC
CASSPISGRGAGGNYEQYF
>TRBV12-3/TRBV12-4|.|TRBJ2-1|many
TGTGCCAGCAGTTTAGAAGTGGGAGGAAATGAGCAGTTCTTC
CASSLEVGGNEQFF
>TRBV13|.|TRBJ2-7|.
TGCGCCAGCAGCTTGGAGGCTTCCTACGAGCAGTACTTC
CASSLEASYEQYF
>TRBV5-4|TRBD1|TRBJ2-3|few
TGTGCCAGCAGCCGGGATCAGGGGGCGGCAGATACGCAGTATTTT
CASSRDQGAADTQYF
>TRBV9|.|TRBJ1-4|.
TGTGCCAGCAGCGTAGTGGCGGGAGAAAAACTGTTTTTT
CASSVVAGEKLFF
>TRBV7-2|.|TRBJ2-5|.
TGTGCCAGCAGCTTTGTGGGGGGCGCAGAGACCCAGTACTTC
CASSFVGGAETQYF
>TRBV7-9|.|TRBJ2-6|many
TGTGCCAGCAGCGTCGCTGGGGCCAACGTCCTGACTTTC
CASSVAGANVLTF
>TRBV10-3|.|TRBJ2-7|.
TGTGCCATCAGTGAGAGAGGGGTAGTTGACGAGCAGTACTTC
CAISERGVVDEQYF
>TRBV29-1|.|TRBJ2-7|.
TGCAGCGTTGTGTGGACAGTCTCCTACGAGCAGTACTTC
CSVVWTVSYEQYF
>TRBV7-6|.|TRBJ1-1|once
TGTGCCAGCAGCTACCAGCAAGTGAACACTGAAGCTTTCTTT
CASSYQQVNTEAFF
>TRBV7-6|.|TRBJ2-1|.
TGTGCCAGCAGCCCGGGACTCTTC
CASSPGLF
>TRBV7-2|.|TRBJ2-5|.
TGTGCCAGCAGCTTAGTTGGGGGGGGCATTGAGACCCAGTACTTC
CASSLVGGGIETQYF
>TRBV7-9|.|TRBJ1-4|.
TGTGCCAGCAGCGACGGAGGGTTAGGTGAAAAACTGTTTTTT
CASSDGGLGEKLFF
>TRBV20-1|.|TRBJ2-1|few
TGCAGTGCCCGCGACAGAGGGGAATACAATGAGCAGTTCTTC
CSARDRGEYNEQFF
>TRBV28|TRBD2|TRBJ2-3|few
TGTGCCAGCAGTGACCGAGCGGGAGCCGCAGATACGCAGTATTTT
CASSDRAGAADTQYF